One T cell receptor (beta chain) is described in this entry. The data were produced by immunoSEQ multiplex PCR, yet TCRdb's version contains in-frame clones alone and is incomplete. The sample includes roughly 380,000 clones, around 87% of them seen just once. Donors were grouped by their self-reported clinical history. This entry comes from a study of blood T cell repertoires in COVID-19. About the study: Sites across the United States, Italy and Spain contributed samples from acute and convalescent COVID-19.

The germline V gene encodes CDR1 MNHEY and CDR2 SMNVEV (reference sequence). This CDR3 comprises 15 residues. The ends lost 6 bases at V and 5 bases at J; junction bases unmatched: 11. Sequencing was done on a sample of PBMCs or T cells enriched from blood (not recorded which). The sequence derives from a man aged 30 to 39 who had recovered from COVID-19. The chain links TRBV27 to TRBJ1-2; 8 bases match TRBD1. The CDR3 sequence is CASSVIADREYGYTF. CDR3 nucleotide sequence: TGTGCCAGCAGCGTCATCGCGGACAGGGAATATGGCTACACCTTC.